These 27 T cell receptor beta chains share one sample of origin, sequenced in a study of graft-versus-host responses after intestinal transplantation. Clones were sequenced by immunoSEQ multiplex PCR, and TCRdb holds only the in-frame ones, with some missing. This table holds some 15,000 clones, under 95% found once. The starting material was PBMCs, obtained roughly 930 days after intestinal transplantation. All receptors derive from a human patient who received an intestinal transplant, so some T cells may come from the graft donor.

The rearrangement links TRBV6-5 to TRBJ1-5, with TRBD1 matching over 9 bases. This CDR3 has 13 amino acids. Trimming at V came to 5 bases and at J to 7 bases, leaving 3 bases not matched to a gene. Germline CDR1 and CDR2: MNHEY and SVGAGI. DNA for the CDR3: TGTGCCAGCAGTGGGACAGGGAAACAGCCCCAGCATTTT. It translates to CASSGTGKQPQHF.

The chain links TRBV2 to TRBJ2-5; unclear D gene. The CDR3 covers 12 residues. Germline-derived CDR1 and CDR2 are SNHLY and FYNNEI. Trimming took 4 bases from V and 5 from J, leaving 8 bases between them. The CDR3 nucleotides are TGTGCCAGCAGTGTAGGGTTCGAGACCCAGTACTTC. It codes for CASSVGFETQYF.

This clone appeared a single time. The DNA of the CDR3 is TGTGCCAGTAGTGCCCGACAGGACCTCTACGAGCAGTACTTC. Translating gives CASSARQDLYEQYF. The rearrangement uses TRBV19 and TRBJ2-7; D possibly corresponds to TRBD1 (6 bases). The ends were cut back, 5 bases at V and 3 bases at J, with 14 bases in the middle. CDR3 length equals 14 residues. Germline loops: CDR1 LNHDA, CDR2 SQIVND (reference sequence).

The CDR3 spells CASNRFNTGELFF. The CDR3 DNA reads TGTGCCAGCAACAGATTCAACACCGGGGAGCTGTTTTTT. This chain uses TRBV2 with TRBJ2-2, with D unresolved. This CDR3 is 13 amino acids long. V gave up 7 bases and J gave up 2 bases, with 8 bases separating them. CDR1 SNHLY and CDR2 FYNNEI come from the germline V gene.

The chain uses TRBV6-5 and TRBJ1-3, with 8 bases identical to TRBD1. Trimming at V came to 7 bases and at J to 7 bases, leaving 9 bases not matched to a gene. The CDR3 length is 14 residues. Germline CDR1 and CDR2: MNHEY and SVGAGI. CDR3 in amino acids: CASKKQGGGNTIYF. CDR3 nucleotide sequence: TGTGCCAGCAAGAAACAGGGGGGTGGGAACACCATATATTTT.

V gene TRBV6-1 combines with J gene TRBJ2-7; 7 positions match TRBD1. Germline V gene lookup returns CDR1 MNHNS and CDR2 SASEGT. Trimming at V came to 2 bases and at J to 1 base, leaving 2 bases not matched to a gene. The CDR3 contains 14 residues. The CDR3 sequence is CASSERGQSYEQYF. CDR3 DNA: TGTGCCAGCAGTGAAAGGGGACAGTCCTACGAGCAGTACTTC.

The gene calls are TRBV11-3 and TRBJ2-2; no reliable D call. The germline CDR1 and CDR2 sequences are SGHNT and YENEEA. V lost 0 bases, J lost 2 bases, and 1 base lay in between. This CDR3 comprises 13 residues. The CDR3 spells CASSLENTGELFF. DNA for the CDR3: TGTGCCAGCAGCTTAGAAAACACCGGGGAGCTGTTTTTT.

The genes are TRBV6-1 and TRBJ1-5; possible D gene TRBD1, 5 bases. CDR1 and CDR2 from the germline V gene are MNHNS and SASEGT. V was shortened by 7 bases and J by 2 bases, with 15 bases between the two germline ends. The CDR3 runs 15 residues. This CDR3 reads CASIMVGGGNQPQHF. In DNA, the CDR3 is TGTGCCAGCATCATGGTGGGGGGGGGCAATCAGCCCCAGCATTTT.

The chain carries TRBV29-1 and TRBJ1-2; TRBD1 aligns across 12 bases. J gave up 6 bases and V 3 bases, and 8 bases lay outside the gene matches. From germline, CDR1 is SQVTM and CDR2 ANQGSEA. The CDR3 length is 15 residues. CDR3 in amino acids: CSVDTSGQGADGYTF. The CDR3 bases are TGCAGCGTTGATACGTCGGGACAGGGGGCGGATGGCTACACCTTC.

The V call is TRBV6-1, the J call TRBJ2-5; the match to TRBD2 covers 11 bases. The trim removed 2 bases at V and 4 bases at J, leaving 3 bases unmatched. There are 15 residues in the CDR3. Germline loops: CDR1 MNHNS, CDR2 SASEGT. CDR3: CASSEIAGGPETQYF. The CDR3 nucleotides are TGTGCCAGCAGTGAAATAGCGGGGGGGCCAGAGACCCAGTACTTC.

The chain carries TRBV9 and TRBJ1-5; maybe TRBD1 (5 bases). This CDR3 has 15 amino acids. Germline CDR1 reads SGDLS; CDR2 reads YYNGEE. With 0 bases removed from V and 5 bases from J, the gap between germline ends came to 12 bases. The CDR3 protein is CASSVAGTLHQPQHF. CDR3 nucleotides: TGTGCCAGCAGCGTAGCCGGGACGCTCCATCAGCCCCAGCATTTT.

This chain joins TRBV7-2 and TRBJ2-2, with D possibly called TRBD1 or TRBD2 (5 bases each). Germline V gene sequence: CDR1 SGHTA, CDR2 FQGNSA. V shed 7 bases and J shed 6 bases, with 18 bases lying between them. CDR3 length: 15 residues. The CDR3 sequence: CASIVRGVGAGELFF. In nucleotides, the CDR3 is TGTGCCAGCATAGTGAGAGGGGTCGGAGCCGGGGAGCTGTTTTTT.

The V gene is TRBV2, the J gene TRBJ1-1; no clear D gene. V was shortened by 3 bases and J by 3 bases, with 8 bases between the two germline ends. The CDR3 has 13 amino acids. CDR1 SNHLY and CDR2 FYNNEI come from the germline V gene. CDR3 amino acids: CASSEELYTEAFF. The CDR3 DNA sequence: TGTGCCAGCAGTGAGGAGCTCTACACTGAAGCTTTCTTT.

This chain joins TRBV2 and TRBJ2-5, with D possibly TRBD2 on 6 matching bases. V shed 11 bases and J shed 2 bases, with 24 bases lying between them. CDR1 is SNHLY and CDR2 is FYNNEI in the germline V gene. This CDR3 has 16 amino acids. CDR3 bases: TGTGCCGGGCGGGGCTGGCCAAGGCACCTACAAGAGACCCAGTACTTC. Encoded protein: CAGRGWPRHLQETQYF.

The gene calls are TRBV18 and TRBJ2-1; TRBD1 matches at 10 bases. From germline, CDR1 is KGHSH and CDR2 LQKENI. V shed 3 bases, J shed 0 bases, and the junction held 11 bases outside the gene matches. The CDR3 has 19 residues. The CDR3 protein is CASSPSRDRGRSSYNEQFF. As DNA, the CDR3 is TGTGCCAGCTCACCGTCCCGGGACAGGGGCCGAAGCTCCTACAATGAGCAGTTCTTC.

This chain's CDR3 is CASRQGTKETQYF. The CDR3 DNA reads as TGTGCCAGCAGACAGGGGACCAAAGAGACCCAGTACTTC. The genes are TRBV7-9 and TRBJ2-5, with 7 bases matching TRBD1. The CDR3 consists of 13 residues. Germline lookup yields CDR1 SEHNR and CDR2 FQNEAQ (reference sequence). Germline trimming cut 6 bases from V and 3 bases from J; bases unmatched to any gene: 4. Drawing the rest from reference TRBV7-9 and TRBJ2-5, the complete variable domain is DTGVSQNPRHKITKRGQNVTFRCDPISEHNRLYWYRQTLGQGPEFLTYFQNEAQLEKSRLLSDRFSAERPKGSFSTLEIQRTEQGDSAMYLCASRQGTKETQYFGPGTRLLVL.

The genes are TRBV9 and TRBJ2-7, with 8 bases matching TRBD2. V dropped 6 bases and J dropped 4; count of bases not matched to a gene: 15. The CDR3 length is 16 residues. CDR1 is SGDLS and CDR2 is YYNGEE in the germline V gene. The CDR3 region has the DNA TGTGCCAGCACCCCGGGAGGGGGGGGCGAGACTTACGAGCAGTACTTC. Translation: CASTPGGGGETYEQYF.

V gene TRBV5-1 combines with J gene TRBJ1-5, with 9 bases aligning to TRBD1. The V and J ends lost 3 bases and 7 bases, in that order; junction bases with no gene match: 2. CDR3 length equals 13 residues. From germline, CDR1 is SGHRS and CDR2 YFSETQ. CDR3 loop: CASSWTGEQPQHF. In DNA form, the CDR3 reads TGCGCCAGCAGCTGGACAGGGGAGCAGCCCCAGCATTTT.

The genes are TRBV6-6 and TRBJ1-6; no definite D call. V gave up 2 bases and J gave up 6 bases, with 2 bases separating them. Germline V CDR1 and CDR2: MNHNY, SVGAGI (reference sequence). The CDR3 has 12 amino acids. The CDR3 sequence: CASSYLNSPLHF. In DNA form, the CDR3 reads TGTGCCAGCAGTTACCTTAATTCACCCCTCCACTTT.

The V call is TRBV4-1, the J call TRBJ1-2; D might be TRBD1 (5 bases). Deletions cut 7 bases from V and 6 bases from J, with 21 bases between. Looked up from germline, CDR1 is MGHRA and CDR2 is YSYEKL. This CDR3 has 15 residues. The CDR3 sequence is CASTPLEGTLDGYTF. In DNA, the CDR3 is TGCGCCAGCACCCCGTTGGAGGGGACCTTGGATGGCTACACCTTC.

As DNA, the CDR3 is TGTGCCAGCAGAAGGGACGCCGTGGGCTACACCTTC. Amino acid sequence: CASRRDAVGYTF. The chain recombines TRBV2 with TRBJ1-2, with D perhaps matching TRBD1 (5 bases). V lost 6 bases, J lost 8 bases, and 13 bases lay in between. The CDR3 contains 12 residues. CDR1 SNHLY and CDR2 FYNNEI come from the germline V gene.

The rearrangement uses TRBV11-1 and TRBJ1-1; maybe TRBD1 (6 bases). Germline V gene data show CDR1 as SGHAT and CDR2 as FQDESV (reference sequence). The CDR3 runs 13 residues. The V gene lost 5 bases and the J gene lost 6 bases, with 13 bases spanning the gap. CDR3 in amino acids: CASSLGGPAEAFF. The DNA for the CDR3 is TGTGCCAGCAGCCTCGGGGGGCCGGCTGAAGCTTTCTTT.

The chain has TRBV25-1 and TRBJ1-6; D is perhaps TRBD1 (6 bases). The ends were cut back, 4 bases at V and 2 bases at J, with 12 bases in the middle. The CDR3 totals 16 residues. Germline V gene lookup returns CDR1 MGHDK and CDR2 SYGVNS. DNA of the CDR3: TGTGCCAGCAGTGGACCAGGGGTCACCTATAATTCACCCCTCCACTTT. This encodes CASSGPGVTYNSPLHF.

The chain combines TRBV13 with TRBJ1-2, with 10 bases lining up with TRBD1. V shed 2 bases, J shed 7 bases, and the junction held 10 bases outside the gene matches. The CDR3 extends over 16 amino acids. The germline CDR1 and CDR2 sequences are PRHDT and FYEKMQ (reference sequence). DNA for the CDR3: TGTGCCAGCAGCTTACGGATGACAGGGGGCATCGGTGGCTACACCTTC. This encodes CASSLRMTGGIGGYTF.

This chain links TRBV5-4 with TRBJ2-7; perhaps TRBD1 as D (6 bases). Germline assignment: CDR1 SGHNT and CDR2 YYREEE (reference sequence). This CDR3 spans 13 amino acids. V was shortened by 1 base and J by 2 bases, with 7 bases between the two germline ends. The CDR3 loop is CASSLQGTYEQYF. CDR3 DNA sequence: TGTGCCAGCAGCTTGCAGGGGACCTACGAGCAGTACTTC.

The chain couples TRBV27 to TRBJ1-2; D may be TRBD1 (6 bases). Germline CDR1 reads MNHEY; CDR2 reads SMNVEV (reference sequence). The CDR3 sequence is 16 residues long. Trimming stripped 4 bases from V and 5 bases from J, with 20 bases between. This CDR3 reads CASSYLGGGLRYGYTF. In DNA form, the CDR3 reads TGTGCCAGCAGTTATTTGGGGGGCGGCCTTAGGTATGGCTACACCTTC.

V is TRBV4-2 and J is TRBJ1-3; tentative D call: TRBD1 (5 bases). V lost 4 bases and J lost 2, with 9 bases in between. CDR1 is LGHNA and CDR2 is YNFKEQ in the germline V gene. This CDR3 has 14 amino acids. Here the CDR3 DNA reads TGTGCCAGCAGCCTGCAGGGCCCTGGAAACACCATATATTTT. This sequence encodes CASSLQGPGNTIYF.